The entry below gives a single T cell receptor (beta chain) sequence along with its context. TCRdb's table, derived via immunoSEQ multiplex PCR, lists solely in-frame clones and lacks some. Of roughly 350,000 clones detected, 91% appear once; the ten largest clones hold roughly 3.5%. The data belong to a study of blood T cell repertoires in COVID-19. The germline CDR1 and CDR2 sequences are LNHDA and SQIVND (reference sequence). V trimming: 3 bases; J trimming: 11 bases; junction bases outside the gene matches: 11. The CDR3 contains 14 residues. Sequencing used peripheral blood. This receptor was identified in a woman between 18 and 29 years old who had recovered from COVID-19. The rearrangement joins TRBV19 to TRBJ1-2; 8 bases agree with TRBD1. The CDR3 loop reads CASSINTGQGHYTF. The CDR3 nucleotides read TGTGCCAGTAGTATCAACACCGGACAGGGTCATTACACCTTC.